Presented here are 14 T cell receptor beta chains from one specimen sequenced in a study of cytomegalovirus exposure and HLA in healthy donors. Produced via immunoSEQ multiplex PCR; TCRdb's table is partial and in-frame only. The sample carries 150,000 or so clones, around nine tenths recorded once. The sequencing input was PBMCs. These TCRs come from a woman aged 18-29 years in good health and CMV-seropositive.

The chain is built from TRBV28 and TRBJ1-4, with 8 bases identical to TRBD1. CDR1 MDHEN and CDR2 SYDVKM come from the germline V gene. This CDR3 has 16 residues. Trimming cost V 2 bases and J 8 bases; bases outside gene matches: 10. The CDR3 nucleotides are TGTGCCAGCAGTTTAGGTGACACAGGGGGAGGAGAAAAACTGTTTTTT. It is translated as CASSLGDTGGGEKLFF. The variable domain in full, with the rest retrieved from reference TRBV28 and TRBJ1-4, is DVKVTQSSRYLVKRTGEKVFLECVQDMDHENMFWYRQDPGLGLRLIYFSYDVKMKEKGDIPEGYSVSREKKERFSLILESASTNQTSMYLCASSLGDTGGGEKLFFGSGTQLSVL.

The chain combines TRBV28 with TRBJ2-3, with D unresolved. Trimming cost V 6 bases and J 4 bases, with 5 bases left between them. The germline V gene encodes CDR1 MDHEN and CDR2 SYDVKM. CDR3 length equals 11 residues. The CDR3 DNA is TGTGCCAGCAGCTCCGCAGATACGCAGTATTTT. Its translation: CASSSADTQYF.

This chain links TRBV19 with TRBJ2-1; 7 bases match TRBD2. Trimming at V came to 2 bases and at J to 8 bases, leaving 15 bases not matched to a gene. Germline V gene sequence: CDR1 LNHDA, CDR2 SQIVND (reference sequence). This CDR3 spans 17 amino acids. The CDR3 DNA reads TGTGCCAGTAGTATAATGGTGAGGGCGGGAGCCAGTCATGAGCAGTTCTTC. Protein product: CASSIMVRAGASHEQFF. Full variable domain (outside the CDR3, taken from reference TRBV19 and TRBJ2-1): DGGITQSPKYLFRKEGQNVTLSCEQNLNHDAMYWYRQDPGQGLRLIYYSQIVNDFQKGDIAEGYSVSREKKESFPLTVTSAQKNPTAFYLCASSIMVRAGASHEQFFGPGTRLTVL.

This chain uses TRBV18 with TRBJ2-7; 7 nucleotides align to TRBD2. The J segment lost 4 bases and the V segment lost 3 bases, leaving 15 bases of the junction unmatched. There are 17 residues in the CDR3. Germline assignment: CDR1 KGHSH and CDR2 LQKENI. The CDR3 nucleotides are TGTGCCAGCTCACCCACAACCGGATGGGACTATCGGTACGAGCAGTACTTC. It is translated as CASSPTTGWDYRYEQYF.

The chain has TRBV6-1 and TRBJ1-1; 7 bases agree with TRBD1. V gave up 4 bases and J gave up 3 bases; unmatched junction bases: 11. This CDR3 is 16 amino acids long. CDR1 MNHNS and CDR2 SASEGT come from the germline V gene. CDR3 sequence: CASSASTAQGDTEAFF. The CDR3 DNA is TGTGCCAGCAGTGCCTCTACAGCCCAGGGGGACACTGAAGCTTTCTTT.

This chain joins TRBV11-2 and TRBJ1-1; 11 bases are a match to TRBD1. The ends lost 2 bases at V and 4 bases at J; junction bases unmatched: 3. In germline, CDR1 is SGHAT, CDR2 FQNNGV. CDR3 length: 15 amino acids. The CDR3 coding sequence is TGTGCCAGCAGCTTATCCGGGACAGGGGGCACTGAAGCTTTCTTT. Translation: CASSLSGTGGTEAFF.

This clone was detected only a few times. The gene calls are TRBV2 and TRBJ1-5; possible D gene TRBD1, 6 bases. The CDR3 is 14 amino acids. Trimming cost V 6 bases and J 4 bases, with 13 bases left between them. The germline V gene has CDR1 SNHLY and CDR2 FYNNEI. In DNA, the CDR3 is TGTGCCAGCAGCCCACAGGGAAAGAATCAGCCCCAGCATTTT. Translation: CASSPQGKNQPQHF. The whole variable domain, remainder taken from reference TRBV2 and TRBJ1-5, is EPEVTQTPSHQVTQMGQEVILRCVPISNHLYFYWYRQILGQKVEFLVSFYNNEISEKSEIFDDQFSVERPDGSNFTLKIRSTKLEDSAMYFCASSPQGKNQPQHFGDGTRLSIL.

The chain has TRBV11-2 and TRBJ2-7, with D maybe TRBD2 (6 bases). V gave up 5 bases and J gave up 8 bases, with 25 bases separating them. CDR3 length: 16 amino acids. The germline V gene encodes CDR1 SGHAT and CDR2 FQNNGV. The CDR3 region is CASSPIWTITSTKQYF. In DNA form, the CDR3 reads TGTGCCAGCAGCCCGATATGGACTATTACCTCGACAAAGCAGTACTTC.

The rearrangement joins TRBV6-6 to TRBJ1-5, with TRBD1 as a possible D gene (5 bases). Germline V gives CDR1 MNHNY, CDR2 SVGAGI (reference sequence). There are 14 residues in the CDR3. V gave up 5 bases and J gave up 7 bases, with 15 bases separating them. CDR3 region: CASSPSRAGQPQHF. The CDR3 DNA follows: TGTGCCAGCAGTCCCTCCAGGGCCGGGCAGCCCCAGCATTTT.

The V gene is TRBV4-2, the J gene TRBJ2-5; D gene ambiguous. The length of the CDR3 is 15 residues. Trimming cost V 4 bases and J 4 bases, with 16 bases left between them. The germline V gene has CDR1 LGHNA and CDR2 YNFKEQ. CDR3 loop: CASSPFATPGETQYF. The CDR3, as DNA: TGTGCCAGCAGCCCGTTCGCGACTCCTGGAGAGACCCAGTACTTC.

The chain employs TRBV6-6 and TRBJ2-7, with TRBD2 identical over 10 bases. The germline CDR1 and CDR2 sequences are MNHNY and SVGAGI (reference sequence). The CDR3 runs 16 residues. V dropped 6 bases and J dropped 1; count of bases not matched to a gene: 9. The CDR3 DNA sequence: TGTGCCAGCAGCATCGGGACTAGCGCGACATCCTACGAGCAGTACTTC. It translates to CASSIGTSATSYEQYF.

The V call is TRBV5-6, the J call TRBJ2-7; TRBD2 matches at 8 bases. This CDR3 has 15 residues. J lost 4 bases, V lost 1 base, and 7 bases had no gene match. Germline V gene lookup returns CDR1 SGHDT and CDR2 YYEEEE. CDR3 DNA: TGTGCCAGCAGCTTGCCTCGGGAGGGCCGGTACGAGCAGTACTTC. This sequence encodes CASSLPREGRYEQYF.

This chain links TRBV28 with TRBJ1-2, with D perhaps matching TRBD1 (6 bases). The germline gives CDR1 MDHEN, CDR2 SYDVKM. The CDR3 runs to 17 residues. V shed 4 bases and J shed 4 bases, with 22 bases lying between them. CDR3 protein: CASSSTPARGATYGYTF. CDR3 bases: TGTGCCAGCAGTTCTACCCCCGCCCGGGGGGCGACCTATGGCTACACCTTC.

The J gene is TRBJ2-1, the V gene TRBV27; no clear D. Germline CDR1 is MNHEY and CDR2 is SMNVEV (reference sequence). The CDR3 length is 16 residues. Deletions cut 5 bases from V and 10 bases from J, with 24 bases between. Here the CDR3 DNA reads TGTGCCAGCAGTCCCCGCGTCCTCCCTACCGTCGGGGAGCAGTTCTTC. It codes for CASSPRVLPTVGEQFF.